The 27 T cell receptor beta chains reported below all come from one sample, sequenced in a study of T cells in Graves' hyperthyroidism and ophthalmopathy. From RNA transcripts, TCR beta CDR3 regions were amplified. TCR CDR3 regions were first amplified by RT-PCR with HTBI primers. MiXCR, applied by TCRdb to the multiplex PCR reads, yields one record per CDR3 protein. The table lists roughly 280,000 distinct CDR3 sequences, 20% to 25% of them singletons. The specimen was blood. Every receptor here comes from a man aged 25-45 years with Graves' ophthalmopathy.

A remark on this clonotype: One end of the junction varies from germline; a read error may be responsible. The rearrangement joins TRBV13 to TRBJ1-6, with TRBD1 as a possible D gene (5 bases). The CDR3 is 15 amino acids. The germline CDR1 and CDR2 sequences are PRHDT and FYEKMQ (reference sequence). The CDR3 bases are TGCGCCAGCAGCCCCCTGATCGGGGGAGGTTCACCCCTCCACTTT. It specifies CASSPLIGGGSPLHF.

The sample holds many counts of this clonotype. The V gene is TRBV3-1, the J gene TRBJ2-7, with TRBD2 matching over 11 bases. The V gene end was trimmed by 4 bases and the J gene end by 3 bases; junction bases not matched to a gene: 2. In germline, CDR1 is LGHDT, CDR2 YNNKEL (reference sequence). The CDR3 contains 14 residues. In DNA form, the CDR3 reads TGTGCCAGCAGCCCCGGACTAGCGGGCTACGAGCAGTACTTC. Amino acids: CASSPGLAGYEQYF.

V gene TRBV30 combines with J gene TRBJ2-2, with 8 bases matching TRBD1. Germline-derived CDR1 and CDR2 are GTSNPN and SVGIG (reference sequence). With 3 bases clipped from V and 5 bases from J, the junction kept 11 bases outside the gene matches. CDR3 length: 16 amino acids. The CDR3 region is CAWSKRGDRGTGELFF. DNA for the CDR3: TGTGCCTGGAGCAAAAGGGGTGACAGGGGAACCGGGGAGCTGTTTTTT.

This sequence joins TRBV28 and TRBJ2-7; D may be TRBD1 (6 bases). The germline gives CDR1 MDHEN, CDR2 SYDVKM. The CDR3 runs 14 residues. With 6 bases removed from V and 4 bases from J, the gap between germline ends came to 16 bases. CDR3 sequence (DNA): TGTGCCAGCAGGGAAACGGGACAAATTTACGAGCAGTACTTC. Translating gives CASRETGQIYEQYF.

The chain is built from TRBV28 and TRBJ2-3; 7 bases map to TRBD2. The CDR3 runs 16 residues. Unmatched junction bases numbered 12, after V lost 7 bases and J lost 2 bases. CDR1 is MDHEN, CDR2 SYDVKM, per germline. CDR3 coding DNA: TGTGCCAGCACGGTATCCGGGACTACCGTCACAGATACGCAGTATTTT. This encodes CASTVSGTTVTDTQYF.

The J gene is TRBJ2-2, the V gene TRBV20-1; TRBD2 might be the D (5 bases). V gave up 0 bases and J gave up 4 bases, with 12 bases separating them. CDR1 and CDR2 (germline): DFQATT, SNEGSKA (reference sequence). The length of the CDR3 is 15 residues. CDR3 in amino acids: CSARDNLARTGELFF. In nucleotides, the CDR3 is TGCAGTGCTAGAGATAACCTAGCCCGCACCGGGGAGCTGTTTTTT.

V and J are TRBV2 and TRBJ1-4; 7 nucleotides agree with TRBD1. Trimming at V came to 5 bases and at J to 8 bases, leaving 5 bases not matched to a gene. The CDR3 runs to 13 residues. Germline CDR1 is SNHLY and CDR2 is FYNNEI. The CDR3 is CASSYRGQEKLFF. The CDR3 DNA sequence: TGTGCCAGCAGTTACAGGGGACAGGAAAAACTGTTTTTT. The full variable domain, with the rest looked up from reference TRBV2 and TRBJ1-4, is EPEVTQTPSHQVTQMGQEVILRCVPISNHLYFYWYRQILGQKVEFLVSFYNNEISEKSEIFDDQFSVERPDGSNFTLKIRSTKLEDSAMYFCASSYRGQEKLFFGSGTQLSVL.

This clonotype was counted between two and nine times. The gene calls are TRBV28 and TRBJ2-7; TRBD2 might be the D (6 bases). Trimming removed 6 bases at V and 4 bases at J, with 22 bases between. CDR1 MDHEN and CDR2 SYDVKM come from the germline V gene. This CDR3 comprises 16 residues. This chain's CDR3 is CASRSAGTLSIYEQYF. In nucleotides, the CDR3 is TGTGCCAGCAGGTCCGCCGGGACTCTATCAATTTACGAGCAGTACTTC.

This chain uses TRBV5-1 with TRBJ1-2; D is perhaps TRBD1 (6 bases). The germline V gene has CDR1 SGHRS and CDR2 YFSETQ. Trimming took off 0 bases at V and 3 bases at J, with 9 bases between the two ends. The CDR3 covers 14 residues. As DNA, the CDR3 is TGCGCCAGCAGCTTGGCGGCAGGGGACTATGGCTACACCTTC. Protein sequence: CASSLAAGDYGYTF.

In its sample, this clonotype was seen a few times. This chain links TRBV12-3 or TRBV12-4 with TRBJ2-7; D may be TRBD1 (6 bases). Trimming took off 5 bases at V and 0 bases at J, with 14 bases between the two ends. The CDR3 has 15 residues. The CDR3 region has the DNA TGTGCCAGCAGTCCTCGGACAGCCAGCTCCTACGAGCAGTACTTC. Protein: CASSPRTASSYEQYF.

This clonotype was counted many times. The chain is built from TRBV6-1 and TRBJ1-2; no clear D gene. The CDR3 spans 15 residues. The germline V and J ends were trimmed by 4 bases and 2 bases, with 14 bases remaining between them. CDR1 MNHNS and CDR2 SASEGT come from the germline V gene. Here the CDR3 reads CASSGRLDVNYGYTF. In nucleotides, the CDR3 is TGTGCCAGCAGTGGAAGGCTGGATGTGAACTATGGCTACACCTTC.

V gene TRBV28 combines with J gene TRBJ1-3, with D possibly being TRBD1 (6 bases). The CDR3 runs 15 residues. In germline, CDR1 is MDHEN, CDR2 SYDVKM. Trimming took off 3 bases at V and 0 bases at J, with 9 bases between the two ends. The CDR3 protein is CASSFSQGSGNTIYF. In DNA, the CDR3 is TGTGCCAGCAGTTTTTCACAGGGCTCTGGAAACACCATATATTTT.

This clonotype has a count of ten or more. The chain employs TRBV9 and TRBJ1-5; D unresolved. Deletions cut 2 bases from V and 6 bases from J, with 9 bases between. This CDR3 region has 13 residues. Germline loops: CDR1 SGDLS, CDR2 YYNGEE. The CDR3 region is CASSVRHGQPQHF. CDR3 nucleotides: TGTGCCAGCAGCGTCCGGCACGGTCAGCCCCAGCATTTT. The full variable domain, completed using reference TRBV9 and TRBJ1-5, is DSGVTQTPKHLITATGQRVTLRCSPRSGDLSVYWYQQSLDQGLQFLIQYYNGEERAKGNILERFSAQQFPDLHSELNLSSLELGDSALYFCASSVRHGQPQHFGDGTRLSIL.

In this sample, this clonotype turned up many times. This chain links TRBV5-6 with TRBJ1-1, with TRBD1 as a possible D gene (6 bases). Looked up from germline, CDR1 is SGHDT and CDR2 is YYEEEE. V lost 0 bases to trimming and J lost 6 bases, with 18 bases between them. The CDR3 runs to 16 residues. In DNA, the CDR3 is TGTGCCAGCAGCTTGGGGGCCGCAGGGGACGAGGCTGAAGCTTTCTTT. Translated, it gives CASSLGAAGDEAEAFF.

The J gene is TRBJ2-3, the V gene TRBV20-1; 14 nucleotides match TRBD2. This CDR3 comprises 16 residues. Germline values: CDR1 DFQATT, CDR2 SNEGSKA (reference sequence). J was trimmed by 0 bases and V by 5 bases; bases with no gene match: 4. This CDR3 reads CSARTSGRSSTDTQYF. The CDR3 coding sequence is TGCAGTGCTCGGACTAGCGGGAGGTCTAGCACAGATACGCAGTATTTT.

This clonotype was seen a few times. The chain carries TRBV20-1 and TRBJ2-1; D is undetermined. The germline V and J ends were trimmed by 2 bases and 7 bases, with 15 bases remaining between them. The germline gives CDR1 DFQATT, CDR2 SNEGSKA (reference sequence). The CDR3 length is 14 residues. This CDR3 reads CSARSGVNWNEQFF. CDR3 coding DNA: TGCAGTGCTAGATCCGGAGTCAACTGGAATGAGCAGTTCTTC.

This clonotype came up many times. DNA for the CDR3: TGTGCCAGCAGCTTAGCTGTGAGGGGTATCACCGGGGAGCTGTTTTTT. Protein: CASSLAVRGITGELFF. The chain couples TRBV7-8 to TRBJ2-2, with D perhaps given as TRBD1 or TRBD2 (5 bases each). CDR3 size: 16 residues. Between the trimmed V and J ends, which lost 0 bases and 4 bases, there was a span of 12 bases. Looked up from germline, CDR1 is SGHVS and CDR2 is FQNEAQ.

This clonotype was detected only a few times. The V gene is TRBV11-2, the J gene TRBJ2-5, with 7 positions matching TRBD2. This CDR3 is 14 amino acids long. Per the germline V gene, CDR1 is SGHAT and CDR2 is FQNNGV. The V segment lost 4 bases and the J segment 7 bases; nucleotides outside the gene matches: 9. CDR3 loop: CASSYRTPGGTQYF. The CDR3 nucleotides read TGTGCCAGCAGCTACCGGACCCCGGGGGGGACCCAGTACTTC. Complete variable domain (other parts from reference TRBV11-2 and TRBJ2-5): EAGVAQSPRYKIIEKRQSVAFWCNPISGHATLYWYQQILGQGPKLLIQFQNNGVVDDSQLPKDRFSAERLKGVDSTLKIQPAKLEDSAVYLCASSYRTPGGTQYFGPGTRLLVL.

This clonotype was observed a handful of times. Here the CDR3 reads CASSESPTLGSPLHF. In DNA form, the CDR3 reads TGTGCCAGCAGTGAGAGTCCGACCTTGGGGTCACCCCTCCACTTT. V gene TRBV2 combines with J gene TRBJ1-6, with D unclear. The V and J ends lost 3 bases and 10 bases respectively, with 16 bases between them. This CDR3 comprises 15 residues. The germline gives CDR1 SNHLY, CDR2 FYNNEI.

The chain links TRBV4-1 to TRBJ1-5; a possible D gene is TRBD1 (5 bases). CDR3 length: 15 amino acids. Trimming cost V 2 bases and J 4 bases, with 12 bases left between them. Germline CDR1 MGHRA, CDR2 YSYEKL. In DNA, the CDR3 is TGCGCCAGCAGCCAACGGGACGGAGAAAATCAGCCCCAGCATTTT. Residues: CASSQRDGENQPQHF.

On this clonotype itself: One base away lies a much larger clone, so this may be a sequencing read error. This CDR3 fails to terminate in the conserved phenylalanine or tryptophan, so it likely reflects a read error. The V call is TRBV2, the J call TRBJ2-7; D uncertain. From germline, CDR1 is SNHLY and CDR2 FYNNEI. V lost 0 bases and J lost 6, with 15 bases in between. There are 15 residues in the CDR3. The CDR3 is CASSEARRAASEQYL. The CDR3, as DNA: TGTGCCAGCAGTGAAGCGCGCCGAGCCGCCAGCGAGCAGTACCTC.

Only a few counts were recorded for this clonotype. The J gene is TRBJ2-3, the V gene TRBV15, with D hard to call. The V and J ends lost 0 bases and 3 bases respectively, with 10 bases between them. The germline CDR1 and CDR2 sequences are LNHNV and YYDKDF (reference sequence). This CDR3 spans 15 amino acids. The chain's CDR3 is CATSRDRTRTDTQYF. In nucleotides, the CDR3 is TGTGCCACCAGCAGAGATAGGACGCGAACAGATACGCAGTATTTT. The complete variable domain, with remaining parts taken from reference TRBV15 and TRBJ2-3, reads DAMVIQNPRYQVTQFGKPVTLSCSQTLNHNVMYWYQQKSSQAPKLLFHYYDKDFNNEADTPDNFQSRRPNTSFCFLDIRSPGLGDTAMYLCATSRDRTRTDTQYFGPGTRLTVL.

V and J are TRBV19 and TRBJ1-5, with D maybe TRBD1 (5 bases). Per the germline V gene, CDR1 is LNHDA and CDR2 is SQIVND (reference sequence). The CDR3 covers 13 residues. The ends were cut back, 7 bases at V and 11 bases at J, with 18 bases in the middle. The DNA for the CDR3 is TGTGCCAGTAACGCCCGGGGCAGGAAAGCCCAGCATTTT. The encoded protein is CASNARGRKAQHF.

J is TRBJ2-1 and V is TRBV6-4; 9 positions match TRBD2. This CDR3 is 15 amino acids long. Unmatched junction bases numbered 2, after V lost 4 bases and J lost 1 base. Germline CDR1 and CDR2: MRHNA and SNTAGT. The CDR3 loop is CASSVLAGSYNEQFF. The CDR3 DNA follows: TGTGCCAGCAGTGTCCTAGCGGGATCCTACAATGAGCAGTTCTTC.

This chain joins TRBV6-1 and TRBJ1-1; no reliable D call. Trimming cost V 7 bases and J 0 bases, with 9 bases left between them. The germline CDR1 and CDR2 sequences are MNHNS and SASEGT. There are 13 residues in the CDR3. The CDR3 loop reads CASIGHLNTEAFF. The CDR3 region has the DNA TGTGCCAGCATAGGGCATTTGAACACTGAAGCTTTCTTT.

At least ten counts were recorded for this clonotype. The chain links TRBV5-1 to TRBJ2-3; TRBD2 aligns across 14 bases. CDR3 size: 16 residues. Germline V lookup: CDR1 SGHRS, CDR2 YFSETQ. V gave up 7 bases and J gave up 0 bases; unmatched junction bases: 4. The CDR3 DNA follows: TGCGCCAGCGGGACTAGCGGGGGTTATAGCACAGATACGCAGTATTTT. Translation gives CASGTSGGYSTDTQYF.

This clonotype was seen a handful of times. This sequence joins TRBV11-3 and TRBJ1-1; no firm D call. Germline lookup yields CDR1 SGHNT and CDR2 YENEEA. The CDR3 has 14 residues. Trimming cost V 5 bases and J 3 bases, with 13 bases left between them. The CDR3 DNA reads as TGTGCCAGCAGCCCAATAAGTGGCTACACTGAAGCTTTCTTT. This gives the protein CASSPISGYTEAFF.